This TCR beta chain comes out of a study of OX40 agonist ivuxolimab in advanced cancers. Overall study results and limits: Expanded peripheral T cells had an undetermined antigen specificity.

The CDR3 runs to 16 residues. The germline V gene has CDR1 MNHNY and CDR2 SVGAGI (reference sequence). V gave up 7 bases and J gave up 4 bases, with 20 bases separating them. This clone rates as medium-sized (0.01 to 0.1%). Its antigen remains unknown. Libraries were prepared by immunoSEQ multiplex PCR; TCRdb keeps only in-frame clonotypes and omits some of them. The sample has about 62,000 clones, around 84% seen once. Sequencing used CD4+ or CD8+ T cells sorted from blood, obtained in a trial of the OX40 agonist ivuxolimab. This sequence originates from an adult with an advanced solid tumor such as melanoma, head and neck, liver or kidney cancer. The chain combines TRBV6-6 with TRBJ1-5; TRBD1 is a possible D gene (5 bases). CDR3 region: CASTANGRDLNQPQHF. The CDR3 nucleotides are TGTGCCAGCACCGCAAATGGTCGGGACTTGAATCAGCCCCAGCATTTT.